A selection of T cell receptor beta chains follows, all from one sample in a study of blood T cell repertoires in COVID-19. The table came from immunoSEQ multiplex PCR; TCRdb's copy has only in-frame clones and leaves some out. The table lists approximately 61,000 clones, around 88% of them singletons, with approximately 18% in the top ten. Sequencing was carried out using peripheral blood. The receptors were gathered from a woman aged 80 or older with active COVID-19. CDR3s include the opening cysteine and the closing phenylalanine or tryptophan. D genes are given only for firm matches. A clone size is listed for some rows: how often the clone was seen (once, few, many), or a class if it is expanded.

-	TRBV6-1	19	-	TRBJ2-1	-	CASSEAPWASGAAYNEQLF
-	TRBV7-2	16	TRBD1	TRBJ1-6	TGTGCCAGCAGCCCGTCCCGGACAGGGGCTGGTTCACCCCTCCACTTT	CASSPSRTGAGSPLHF
-	TRBV5-6	17	TRBD2	TRBJ2-5	TGTGCCAGCAGCTTGGCGTTAGCGGGGGGCCTTTCGGAGACCCAGTACTTC	CASSLALAGGLSETQYF
-	TRBV27	14	-	TRBJ1-6	TGTGCCAGCAGTTTAGGGGCAGGCAATTCACCCCTCCACTTT	CASSLGAGNSPLHF
-	TRBV7-6	13	-	TRBJ1-1	TGTGCCAGCAGCTTAGAAGGGAGCACTGAAGCTTTCTTT	CASSLEGSTEAFF
once	TRBV7-2	13	-	TRBJ1-6	TGTGCCAGCAGCTTATGGGAGAATTCACCCCTCCACTTT	CASSLWENSPLHF
-	TRBV14	15	TRBD1	TRBJ1-4	TGTGCCAGCAGCCCCCTCGGGACAGCAAATGAAAAACTGTTTTTT	CASSPLGTANEKLFF
-	TRBV19	14	TRBD2	TRBJ2-5	TGTGCCAGTAGTTCCACTAGCGGGGCGGAGACCCAGTACTTC	CASSSTSGAETQYF
-	TRBV20-1	14	TRBD2	TRBJ2-7	TGCAGTGCTAGTGAGCGGGGGGCCTCCTACGAGCAGTACTTC	CSASERGASYEQYF
once	TRBV10-3	14	-	TRBJ1-6	TGTGCCATCAGTGAGTCTCAGGAGGATTCACCCCTCCACTTT	CAISESQEDSPLHF
-	TRBV7-2	15	-	TRBJ2-7	TGTGCCAGCAGCAGATCGACAGAAGCATCCTACGAGCAGTACTTC	CASSRSTEASYEQYF
-	TRBV5-1	16	TRBD1	TRBJ1-4	TGCGCCAGCAGCTCAGCACTTACAGGGGGCGGTGAAAAACTGTTTTTT	CASSSALTGGGEKLFF
-	TRBV7-9	15	-	TRBJ2-7	TGTGCCAGCAGCGGGCGGACACGGCCTGGAATTGGGCAGTACTTC	CASSGRTRPGIGQYF
-	TRBV7-7	13	TRBD1	TRBJ2-5	TGTGCTAGCAGCCCTCGACAGGGACAGACCCAGTACTTC	CASSPRQGQTQYF
-	TRBV5-1	18	TRBD2	TRBJ2-1	TGCGCCAGCAGCTTGGGGTACCTAGCGGGTAAGGCCTACAATGAGCAGTTCTTC	CASSLGYLAGKAYNEQFF
-	TRBV5-1	18	-	TRBJ1-1	TGCGCCAGCAGCTTGTTACCGTCCAGGGTCTCGGGTGGGACTGAAGCTTTCTTT	CASSLLPSRVSGGTEAFF
-	TRBV7-6	14	-	TRBJ2-7	TGTGCCAGCAGCTTAACCCAGGGTCCCTACGAGCAGTACTTC	CASSLTQGPYEQYF
-	TRBV19	15	TRBD2	TRBJ2-3	TGTGCCAGTAGTATTGGGACTAGCGAGACAGATACGCAGTATTTT	CASSIGTSETDTQYF
-	TRBV28	17	-	TRBJ2-7	TGTGCCAGCGCATACTCATGGGCGGGTCCCTACACCTACGAGCAGTACTTC	CASAYSWAGPYTYEQYF
-	TRBV18	15	TRBD1	TRBJ2-7	TGTGCCAGCTCACCCCCGGGACAGCTCTCCTACGAGCAGTACTTC	CASSPPGQLSYEQYF
few	TRBV7-9	14	TRBD2	TRBJ2-1	TGTGCCAGCAGCCAAGAGGCTAGCGGGGGGGGTTGGTTCTTC	CASSQEASGGGWFF
-	TRBV30	14	TRBD1	TRBJ1-6	TGTGCCTGGAGAAGTGGCAGGGGGAATTCACCCCTCCACTTT	CAWRSGRGNSPLHF
-	TRBV15	15	-	TRBJ1-2	TGTGCCACCAGCAGAGATCTTATGGCGGTCTATGGCTACACCTTC	CATSRDLMAVYGYTF
-	TRBV11-1	16	TRBD2	TRBJ2-1	TGTGCCAGCAGCCCTCTAGCGGGGGGCACCTACAATGAGCAGTTCTTC	CASSPLAGGTYNEQFF
-	TRBV20-1	18	TRBD2	TRBJ2-7	TGCAGTGCTAGTAGGTCAGGGGACTCTAGCGGGGGGACCTACGAGCAGTACTTC	CSASRSGDSSGGTYEQYF
-	TRBV2	12	-	TRBJ1-5	TGTGCCAGCAAAACGGGGTCTCAGCCCCAGCATTTT	CASKTGSQPQHF
-	TRBV5-8	14	-	TRBJ1-1	TGTGCCAGCAGCGCAGCCAGGGCGAGCACTGAAGCTTTCTTT	CASSAARASTEAFF
-	TRBV28	14	-	TRBJ1-2	TGTGCCAGCAGTTTACCCGGACAGAACGGTGGCTACACCTTC	CASSLPGQNGGYTF
-	TRBV28	15	-	TRBJ1-2	TGTGCCAGCAGTTTGGGTCCCACAGGCTCGGGTGGCTACACCTTC	CASSLGPTGSGGYTF
once	TRBV7-2	14	-	TRBJ1-2	TGTGCCAGCAGCTTAGGTGGGGGCGTCTATGGCTACACCTTC	CASSLGGGVYGYTF
-	TRBV5-8	12	TRBD1	TRBJ1-2	TGTGCCAGCAGCTTTCAGGGGGTGGGCTACACCTTC	CASSFQGVGYTF
few	TRBV27	13	TRBD2	TRBJ2-5	TGTGCCAGCAGTAGGACTAGCGGAGAGACCCAGTACTTC	CASSRTSGETQYF
few	TRBV10-3	17	-	TRBJ2-7	TGTGCCATCAGTGAGCCGGAAACAGGGTGGGCTAGGAACGAGCAGTACTTC	CAISEPETGWARNEQYF
-	TRBV5-5	14	TRBD2	TRBJ2-7	TGTGCCAGCAGCGGAACGGGAGGGGGCTACGAGCAGTACTTC	CASSGTGGGYEQYF
-	TRBV7-9	16	TRBD2	TRBJ2-7	TGTGCCAGCAGCTCCGTAATGGGCGGGGGGCCCGGGGAGCAGTACTTC	CASSSVMGGGPGEQYF
-	TRBV11-2	14	TRBD2	TRBJ2-4	TGTGCCAGCAGCTTACCAGGGAGGGGAAACATTCAGTACTTC	CASSLPGRGNIQYF
-	TRBV5-8	16	TRBD1	TRBJ1-1	TGTGCCAGCAGCTTTCAACCGGGACAGGGGAACACTGAAGCTTTCTTT	CASSFQPGQGNTEAFF
-	TRBV4-1	14	-	TRBJ2-3	TGCGCCAGCAGCCAACGCCAGGACACAGATACGCAGTATTTT	CASSQRQDTDTQYF
-	TRBV28	16	TRBD2	TRBJ2-7	TGTGCCAGCAGTTTATTGGGAGCGGGAGGAGCCTACGAGCAGTACTTC	CASSLLGAGGAYEQYF
-	TRBV30	13	-	TRBJ1-4	TGTGCCTGGGCTGGGCGAACTAATGAAAAACTGTTTTTT	CAWAGRTNEKLFF
-	TRBV6-2/TRBV6-3	14	TRBD1	TRBJ1-1	TGTGCCAGCAGTTATCAGGGGGCGAGCACTGAAGCTTTCTTT	CASSYQGASTEAFF
few	TRBV13	15	TRBD2	TRBJ2-3	TGTGCCAGCACCAAGATAGCGGGGGGGCCAGATACGCAGTATTTT	CASTKIAGGPDTQYF
many	TRBV19	14	-	TRBJ2-3	TGTGCCAGTAGTACACAGGGAGCCCCAGATACGCAGTATTTT	CASSTQGAPDTQYF
-	TRBV7-9	15	TRBD2	TRBJ2-3	TGTGCCAGCAGCCGACTAGCGGGGACCCCAGGGTTGCAGTATTTT	CASSRLAGTPGLQYF
-	TRBV7-3	15	-	TRBJ1-4	TGTGCCAGCAGCTTAAGGGCGGGGAAAGGCGAAAAACTGTTTTTT	CASSLRAGKGEKLFF
once	TRBV2	11	-	TRBJ1-2	TGTGCCAGCAGGATCGGGGGTGGCTACACCTTC	CASRIGGGYTF
-	TRBV6-4	18	TRBD1	TRBJ1-4	TGTGCCAGCAGCCAAGTGTGGGACAGGGGGCCGAGTGGGGAAAAACTGTTTTTT	CASSQVWDRGPSGEKLFF
-	TRBV9	13	TRBD2	TRBJ2-1	TGTGCCAGCAGCATCGGACTAGCGGGGGAGCAGTTCTTC	CASSIGLAGEQFF
-	TRBV7-9	13	-	TRBJ1-1	TGTGCCAGCAGCTCCACCCGCGACACTGAAGCTTTCTTT	CASSSTRDTEAFF
-	TRBV7-9	16	TRBD1	TRBJ2-7	TGTGCCAGCAGCTACCGTCCGGGACAGGGGTGGCACGAGCAGTACTTC	CASSYRPGQGWHEQYF
-	TRBV2	13	-	TRBJ2-2	TGTGCCAGCAGAGGACAGAACACCGGGGAGCTGTTTTTT	CASRGQNTGELFF
once	TRBV19	15	TRBD2	TRBJ2-1	TGTGCCAGTAGTATCCCCCGGGGGGGCCGTAATGAGCAGTTCTTC	CASSIPRGGRNEQFF
once	TRBV6-5	14	TRBD1	TRBJ1-1	TGTGCCAGCAGTCGAAACAGGGGGCGACATGAAGCTTTCTTT	CASSRNRGRHEAFF
-	TRBV5-1	14	TRBD1	TRBJ1-2	TGCGCCAGCAGCTTGGTTGCAGGGGGCAATGGCTACACCTTC	CASSLVAGGNGYTF
once	TRBV7-2	15	TRBD2	TRBJ2-3	TGTGCCAGCAGCTGGACTAGCGGGGGAACAGATACGCAGTATTTT	CASSWTSGGTDTQYF
-	TRBV29-1	15	-	TRBJ2-3	TGCAGCGTTGAAGGGGAGCAGGCACCCATGTGGACGCAGTATTTT	CSVEGEQAPMWTQYF